The 20 T cell receptor beta chains listed next were all sequenced from one sample in a study of CD8+ T cells in alopecia areata. Extraction and reverse transcription of RNA yielded cDNA as the sequencing template. Sequencing used immunoSEQ multiplex PCR; TCRdb keeps in-frame clones, though not all of them. The table includes under 130,000 clones, approximately 58% detected once. Sequencing input: CD4+ T cells sorted from blood. The receptors were sampled from a human donor in good health.

CDR3 sequence reads: CATSTPGYEQYF. The CDR3 DNA sequence: TGTGCCACCAGCACCCCTGGGTACGAGCAGTACTTC. The rearrangement joins TRBV15 to TRBJ2-7; no firm D call. The germline CDR1 and CDR2 sequences are LNHNV and YYDKDF (reference sequence). V gave up 4 bases and J gave up 4 bases, with 8 bases separating them. The CDR3 has 12 amino acids.

For this clone: Other DNA sequences in this sample translate to the same CDR3. V gene TRBV5-1 combines with J gene TRBJ1-2; the match to TRBD1 covers 7 bases. The CDR3 extends over 13 amino acids. J lost 2 bases, V lost 4 bases, and 2 bases had no gene match. Germline assignment: CDR1 SGHRS and CDR2 YFSETQ. Here the CDR3 reads CASSEQGNYGYTF. CDR3 DNA sequence: TGCGCCAGCAGCGAACAGGGGAACTATGGCTACACCTTC.

This clone came up a few times. This sequence joins TRBV6-5 and TRBJ2-7, with 7 bases lining up with TRBD1. V dropped 6 bases and J dropped 1; count of bases not matched to a gene: 3. This CDR3 comprises 13 residues. Germline CDR1 is MNHEY and CDR2 is SVGAGI. The CDR3 reads CASRLRGSYEQYF. CDR3 DNA sequence: TGTGCCAGCAGGCTCAGGGGGTCCTACGAGCAGTACTTC.

The rearrangement links TRBV4-3 to TRBJ2-7; 8 positions match TRBD1. There are 16 residues in the CDR3. V was pared by 4 bases and J by 0 bases, with 8 bases of the junction left unmatched. Germline assignment: CDR1 LGHNA and CDR2 YSLEER. The CDR3 is CASSLARDRSSYEQYF. For the CDR3, the DNA is TGCGCCAGCAGCCTCGCTCGGGACAGGAGCTCCTACGAGCAGTACTTC.

This clone turned up a few times. CDR3 in DNA: TGTGCCAGCAGCCTCTGGACTAGCGCGACAGATACGCAGTATTTT. Translated, it gives CASSLWTSATDTQYF. The chain is built from TRBV7-2 and TRBJ2-3; 9 nucleotides align to TRBD2. V lost 5 bases to trimming and J lost 3 bases; unmatched junction nucleotides: 6. Germline values: CDR1 SGHTA, CDR2 FQGNSA. The CDR3 runs to 15 residues.

The chain uses TRBV30 and TRBJ1-1, with D possibly TRBD1 on 5 matching bases. Trimming pared 0 bases from V and 9 bases from J, leaving 14 bases between. The CDR3 runs 13 residues. The germline gives CDR1 GTSNPN, CDR2 SVGIG (reference sequence). CDR3 bases: TGTGCCTGGAGTGTATCGGTTGGGGCACAAGCTTTCTTT. Translating it yields CAWSVSVGAQAFF.

The chain combines TRBV11-1 with TRBJ1-6; weak D call: TRBD1 (6 bases). Per germline, CDR1 SGHAT and CDR2 FQDESV (reference sequence). Trimming took off 5 bases at V and 8 bases at J, with 10 bases between the two ends. CDR3 length: 13 residues. The CDR3 DNA is TGTGCCAGCAGCGGACAGAAAGATTCACCCCTCCACTTT. This translates into CASSGQKDSPLHF.

The rearrangement uses TRBV28 and TRBJ2-7; 10 bases align to TRBD1. CDR1 and CDR2 from the germline V gene are MDHEN and SYDVKM. CDR3 length: 13 residues. The J segment lost 7 bases and the V segment lost 5 bases, leaving 5 bases of the junction unmatched. The CDR3 loop reads CASSQGQGTEQYF. The CDR3 DNA is TGTGCCAGCAGTCAGGGACAGGGGACTGAGCAGTACTTC.

The chain uses TRBV6-5 and TRBJ1-5; D is possibly TRBD1 (6 bases). From germline, CDR1 is MNHEY and CDR2 SVGAGI. Trimming stripped 6 bases from V and 4 bases from J, with 10 bases between. This CDR3 is built from 13 residues. The chain's CDR3 is CASRRTANQPQHF. CDR3 DNA: TGTGCCAGCAGACGGACAGCTAATCAGCCCCAGCATTTT.

This clone was detected only a few times. The chain carries TRBV15 and TRBJ2-5; D may be TRBD1 (5 bases). The CDR3 is 14 amino acids. Trimming stripped 3 bases from V and 0 bases from J, with 8 bases between. Germline assignment: CDR1 LNHNV and CDR2 YYDKDF (reference sequence). CDR3 region: CATSRTDHQETQYF. CDR3 DNA: TGTGCCACCAGCAGGACAGACCACCAAGAGACCCAGTACTTC.

V is TRBV5-1 and J is TRBJ1-2; no firm D call. With 0 bases removed from V and 3 bases from J, the gap between germline ends came to 12 bases. Per germline, CDR1 SGHRS and CDR2 YFSETQ. This CDR3 region has 15 residues. CDR3 nucleotides: TGCGCCAGCAGCTTGGGATCGGACGGATACTATGGCTACACCTTC. This encodes CASSLGSDGYYGYTF.

The chain recombines TRBV11-1 with TRBJ1-3, with D unresolved. Germline lookup yields CDR1 SGHAT and CDR2 FQDESV (reference sequence). The CDR3 totals 14 residues. V was clipped by 7 bases and J by 8 bases, with 18 bases between them. The CDR3 nucleotides read TGTGCCAGCAACCTCGGAGGAGGCGACTACACCATATATTTT. Its protein is CASNLGGGDYTIYF.

This sequence joins TRBV6-6 and TRBJ1-1, with TRBD1 matching over 8 bases. Germline-derived CDR1 and CDR2 are MNHNY and SVGAGI (reference sequence). This CDR3 is built from 16 residues. V shed 7 bases, J shed 4 bases, and the junction held 14 bases outside the gene matches. CDR3 sequence: CASTKGQGAMGTEAFF. CDR3 nucleotides: TGTGCCAGCACCAAAGGGCAGGGGGCGATGGGCACTGAAGCTTTCTTT.

V gene TRBV7-9 combines with J gene TRBJ2-7; D possibly uses TRBD1 or TRBD2 (5 bases each). The CDR3 is 15 amino acids. Germline assignment: CDR1 SEHNR and CDR2 FQNEAQ (reference sequence). The V end was cut by 4 bases, the J end by 0 bases, with 13 bases between. Here the CDR3 DNA reads TGTGCCAGCAGCTACGAGGGACCCCCCTCCTACGAGCAGTACTTC. It yields the protein CASSYEGPPSYEQYF.

The CDR3 loop is CASRWTGTDTQYF. CDR3 nucleotides: TGTGCCAGCAGATGGACAGGAACAGATACGCAGTATTTT. The chain has TRBV28 and TRBJ2-3; 7 nucleotides match TRBD1. The V gene end was trimmed by 6 bases and the J gene end by 3 bases; junction bases not matched to a gene: 3. The CDR3 totals 13 residues. The germline V gene has CDR1 MDHEN and CDR2 SYDVKM.

This clone has just one count. The rearrangement joins TRBV28 to TRBJ2-5; 11 bases align to TRBD1. The CDR3 is 15 residues long. The trim removed 7 bases at V and 5 bases at J, leaving 9 bases unmatched. CDR1 MDHEN and CDR2 SYDVKM come from the germline V gene. The DNA of the CDR3 is TGTGCCAGCACCTCCGGGACAGGGGGTTGGGAGACCCAGTACTTC. This sequence encodes CASTSGTGGWETQYF.

The V gene is TRBV5-6, the J gene TRBJ1-1, with D perhaps TRBD1 (5 bases). The CDR3 loop spans 14 amino acids. Germline CDR1 SGHDT, CDR2 YYEEEE. V was pared by 1 base and J by 3 bases, with 10 bases between. Written as DNA, the CDR3 is TGTGCCAGCAGCTTGCAGGGACGGGACACTGAAGCTTTCTTT. Protein: CASSLQGRDTEAFF.

The V gene is TRBV4-2, the J gene TRBJ1-2; the D is unclear. The germline V gene encodes CDR1 LGHNA and CDR2 YNFKEQ. Between the trimmed V and J ends, which lost 0 bases and 8 bases, there was a span of 7 bases. There are 12 residues in the CDR3. Here the CDR3 reads CASSQDPMGYTF. The CDR3 bases are TGTGCCAGCAGCCAAGACCCTATGGGCTACACCTTC.

The gene calls are TRBV7-9 and TRBJ2-6; D might be TRBD2 (7 bases). The ends were cut back, 5 bases at V and 0 bases at J, with 20 bases in the middle. CDR1 is SEHNR, CDR2 FQNEAQ, per germline (reference sequence). The CDR3 runs to 19 residues. The CDR3 loop reads CASSTSGAGASSGANVLTF. The CDR3 DNA reads TGTGCCAGCAGCACAAGCGGGGCAGGGGCGAGCTCTGGGGCCAACGTCCTGACTTTC. Full variable domain (missing parts from reference TRBV7-9 and TRBJ2-6): DTGVSQNPRHKITKRGQNVTFRCDPISEHNRLYWYRQTLGQGPEFLTYFQNEAQLEKSRLLSDRFSAERPKGSFSTLEIQRTEQGDSAMYLCASSTSGAGASSGANVLTFGAGSRLTVL.

This clone turned up a few times. The same CDR3 can be traced to other DNA sequences in this sample. The chain carries TRBV5-1 and TRBJ2-7; the D gene is possibly TRBD1 (6 bases). This CDR3 is built from 14 residues. With 0 bases removed from V and 2 bases from J, the gap between germline ends came to 9 bases. Germline CDR1 SGHRS, CDR2 YFSETQ. CDR3 DNA: TGCGCCAGCAGCTTGGATCAGGGGACCTACGAGCAGTACTTC. Translated: CASSLDQGTYEQYF.